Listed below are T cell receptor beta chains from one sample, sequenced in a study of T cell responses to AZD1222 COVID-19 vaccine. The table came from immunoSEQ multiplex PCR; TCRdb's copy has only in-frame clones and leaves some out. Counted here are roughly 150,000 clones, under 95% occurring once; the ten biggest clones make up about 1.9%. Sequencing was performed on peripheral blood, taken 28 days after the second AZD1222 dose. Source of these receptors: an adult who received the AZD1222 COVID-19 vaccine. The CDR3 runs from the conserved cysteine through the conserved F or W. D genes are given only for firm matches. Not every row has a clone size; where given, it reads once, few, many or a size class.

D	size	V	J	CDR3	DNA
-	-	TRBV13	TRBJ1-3	CASSSSTGRSRAAGNTIYF	TGTGCCAGCAGCTCCTCGACAGGAAGGTCCCGAGCGGCAGGAAACACCATATATTTT
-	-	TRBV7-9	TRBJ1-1	CASSLAVSTEAFF	TGTGCCAGCAGCTTAGCGGTCAGCACTGAAGCTTTCTTT
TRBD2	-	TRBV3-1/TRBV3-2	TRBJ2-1	CASSQVGGRRGEQFF	TGTGCCAGCAGTCAGGTGGGCGGGAGAAGGGGTGAGCAGTTCTTC
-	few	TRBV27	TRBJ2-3	CASSQTDWDTQYF	TGTGCCAGCAGTCAAACGGACTGGGATACGCAGTATTTT
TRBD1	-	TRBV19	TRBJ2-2	CASSIERGRITPTGELFF	TGTGCCAGTAGTATAGAGAGGGGGCGGATTACCCCCACCGGGGAGCTGTTTTTT
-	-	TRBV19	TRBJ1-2	CASTNGGYGYTF	TGTGCCAGTACAAATGGCGGCTATGGCTACACCTTC
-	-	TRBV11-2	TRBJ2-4	CASSLSRGEGIQYF	TGTGCCAGCAGCTTGAGTCGGGGCGAGGGCATTCAGTACTTC
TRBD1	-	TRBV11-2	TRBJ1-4	CASSLGDRGAYEKLFF	TGTGCCAGCAGCTTAGGGGACAGGGGAGCGTATGAAAAACTGTTTTTT
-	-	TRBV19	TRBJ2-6	CASSIEISGANVLTF	TGTGCCAGTAGTATAGAAATCTCTGGGGCCAACGTCCTGACTTTC
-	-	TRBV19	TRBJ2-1	CASSIVGGQPEQFF	TGTGCCAGTAGTATTGTGGGGGGGCAGCCTGAGCAGTTCTTC
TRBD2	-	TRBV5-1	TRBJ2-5	CASSPGLAVQETQYF	TGCGCCAGCAGTCCGGGACTAGCGGTACAAGAGACCCAGTACTTC
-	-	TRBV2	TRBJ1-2	CASSENSRGGYNGYTF	TGTGCCAGCAGTGAAAATTCGAGGGGAGGGTACAATGGCTACACCTTC
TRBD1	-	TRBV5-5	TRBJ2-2	CASSKDRGHLNTGELFF	TGTGCCAGCAGCAAAGACAGGGGCCACCTTAACACCGGGGAGCTGTTTTTT
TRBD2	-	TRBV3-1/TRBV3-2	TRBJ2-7	CASSPLLGGFYEQYF	TGTGCCAGCAGCCCCCTCCTGGGAGGGTTTTACGAGCAGTACTTC
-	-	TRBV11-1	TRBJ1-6	CASSFRTGPLSPLHF	TGTGCCAGCAGCTTTCGTACGGGGCCGCTATCACCCCTCCACTTT
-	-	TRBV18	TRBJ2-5	CASSIGQSQETQYF	TGTGCCAGCTCAATAGGACAGTCCCAAGAGACCCAGTACTTC
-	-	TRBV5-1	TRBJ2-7	CASSSLQGGGNEQYF	TGCGCCAGCAGCTCGTTACAGGGAGGAGGAAACGAGCAGTACTTC
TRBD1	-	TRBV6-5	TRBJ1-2	CASSYPPGQGNYGYTF	TGTGCCAGCAGTTACCCCCCCGGACAGGGCAACTATGGCTACACCTTC
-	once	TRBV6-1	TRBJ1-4	CASSVGSWGIREKLFF	TGTGCCAGCAGTGTTGGATCATGGGGGATTCGGGAAAAACTGTTTTTT
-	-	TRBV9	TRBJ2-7	CASSPHSGEQYF	TGTGCCAGCAGCCCCCATAGTGGCGAGCAGTACTTC
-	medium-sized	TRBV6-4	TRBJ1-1	CASSDQARVTEAFF	TGTGCCAGCAGTGACCAGGCGAGGGTCACTGAAGCTTTCTTT
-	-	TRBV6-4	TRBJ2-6	CASSPSEGANVLTF	TGTGCCAGCAGTCCCTCCGAAGGGGCCAACGTCCTGACTTTC
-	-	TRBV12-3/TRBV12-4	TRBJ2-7	CASTVGSHEQYF	TGTGCCAGCACTGTAGGGAGCCACGAGCAGTACTTC
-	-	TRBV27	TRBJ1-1	CASRSYLRWGTEAFF	TGTGCCAGCAGATCTTACCTGCGGTGGGGCACTGAAGCTTTCTTT
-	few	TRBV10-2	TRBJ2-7	CASSGWQGDNEQYF	TGCGCCAGCAGTGGTTGGCAGGGTGACAACGAGCAGTACTTC
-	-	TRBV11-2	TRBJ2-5	CAASGKGQETQYF	TGTGCCGCCAGCGGCAAGGGCCAAGAGACCCAGTACTTC
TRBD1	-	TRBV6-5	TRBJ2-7	CASRETGEVGYEQYF	TGTGCCAGCAGGGAGACAGGGGAGGTCGGCTACGAGCAGTACTTC
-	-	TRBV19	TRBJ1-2	CASSIDHPGINYGYTF	TGTGCCAGTAGTATAGATCATCCGGGGATCAACTATGGCTACACCTTC
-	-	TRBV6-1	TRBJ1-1	CASSEGAVSAFF	TGTGCCAGCAGTGAAGGTGCAGTTTCAGCTTTCTTT
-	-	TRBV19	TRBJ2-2	CASSTQGKWAGELFF	TGTGCCAGTAGTACCCAGGGTAAATGGGCCGGGGAGCTGTTTTTT
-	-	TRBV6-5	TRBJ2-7	CASSSPRHHEQYF	TGTGCCAGCAGTTCCCCTAGGCACCACGAGCAGTACTTC
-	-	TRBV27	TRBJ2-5	CASSPREGETQYF	TGTGCCAGCAGTCCTAGAGAAGGAGAGACCCAGTACTTC
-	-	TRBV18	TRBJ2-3	CASSPVPSGTDTQYF	TGTGCCAGCTCACCAGTCCCTAGCGGCACAGATACGCAGTATTTT
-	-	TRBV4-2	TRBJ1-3	CASSRKPPERVRIGNTIYF	TGTGCCAGCAGCCGCAAACCCCCGGAAAGGGTTAGAATTGGAAACACCATATATTTT
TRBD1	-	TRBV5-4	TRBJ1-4	CASPSGQNNEKLFF	TGTGCCAGCCCTTCGGGACAGAATAATGAAAAACTGTTTTTT
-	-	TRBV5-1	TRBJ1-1	CASRIQGNTEAFF	TGCGCCAGCAGGATACAGGGTAACACTGAAGCTTTCTTT
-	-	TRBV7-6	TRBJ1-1	CASRSDMNTEAFF	TGTGCCAGCAGGTCCGATATGAACACTGAAGCTTTCTTT
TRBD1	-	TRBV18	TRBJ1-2	CASSPEQGHGYTF	TGTGCCAGCTCACCCGAACAGGGGCATGGCTACACCTTC
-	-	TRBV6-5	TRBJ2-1	CASSYKPPGEEFF	TGTGCCAGCAGTTACAAGCCTCCAGGTGAGGAGTTCTTC
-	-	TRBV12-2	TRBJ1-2	CASRLAGQGRNPKAGYTF	TGTGCAAGTCGCTTAGCTGGACAGGGAAGAAATCCAAAGGCTGGCTACACCTTC
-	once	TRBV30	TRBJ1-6	CAWSVRTSSYNSPLHF	TGTGCCTGGAGTGTACGTACGAGCTCCTATAATTCACCCCTCCACTTT
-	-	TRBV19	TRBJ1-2	CASSTRGTNPDGYTF	TGTGCCAGTAGTACAAGGGGCACCAACCCCGATGGCTACACCTTC
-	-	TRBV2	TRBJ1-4	CASSEENLPIF	TGTGCCAGCAGTGAAGAAAATCTCCCCATCTTT
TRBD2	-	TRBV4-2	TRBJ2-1	CASSQVAGGRAYNEQFF	TGTGCCAGCAGCCAAGTTGCCGGCGGGAGGGCCTACAATGAGCAGTTCTTC
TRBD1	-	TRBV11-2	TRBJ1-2	CASRSPRQGAGGYTF	TGTGCCAGCAGATCACCTCGACAGGGGGCGGGAGGCTACACCTTC
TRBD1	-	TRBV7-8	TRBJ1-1	CASSLSTGRNTEAFF	TGTGCCAGCAGCTTATCGACAGGGCGGAACACTGAAGCTTTCTTT
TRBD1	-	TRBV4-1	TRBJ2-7	CASSERDRNSYEQYF	TGCGCCAGCAGCGAACGGGACAGGAATTCCTACGAGCAGTACTTC
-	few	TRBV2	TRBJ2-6	CASAKESGANVLTF	TGTGCCAGCGCCAAGGAATCTGGGGCCAACGTCCTGACTTTC